The source of this T cell receptor (beta chain) is a study of cytomegalovirus exposure and HLA in healthy donors. With respect to this clone: Its cognate antigen is unknown.

Whole-study results and caveats: A previous analysis found most TCR beta V segments productive roughly 87% or roughly 30% of the time. According to reports, the classifier identified cytomegalovirus status with high specificity and sensitivity. TCR beta sequences numbering over 15,000 were associated with HLA alleles at 0.05 false discovery rate in a later analysis. Accurate predictions that matched the HLA-A and HLA-B alleles of most subjects were reportedly made from TCR beta sequences.

Primers for the PCR totalled 60 Vbeta and 13 Jbeta. Produced via immunoSEQ multiplex PCR; TCRdb's table is partial and in-frame only. This table has about 87,000 clones, 70% to 80% appearing once. This CDR3 region has 12 residues. V gave up 3 bases and J gave up 3 bases, with 3 bases separating them. From germline, CDR1 is SGHTA and CDR2 FQGNSA. The sample consisted of PBMCs. The TCR originated in a man younger than 45 in good health and CMV-seropositive. The chain uses TRBV7-2 and TRBJ1-5; D gene unclear. Written as DNA, the CDR3 is TGTGCCAGCAGCTTTAACAATCAGCCCCAGCATTTT. Protein product: CASSFNNQPQHF.